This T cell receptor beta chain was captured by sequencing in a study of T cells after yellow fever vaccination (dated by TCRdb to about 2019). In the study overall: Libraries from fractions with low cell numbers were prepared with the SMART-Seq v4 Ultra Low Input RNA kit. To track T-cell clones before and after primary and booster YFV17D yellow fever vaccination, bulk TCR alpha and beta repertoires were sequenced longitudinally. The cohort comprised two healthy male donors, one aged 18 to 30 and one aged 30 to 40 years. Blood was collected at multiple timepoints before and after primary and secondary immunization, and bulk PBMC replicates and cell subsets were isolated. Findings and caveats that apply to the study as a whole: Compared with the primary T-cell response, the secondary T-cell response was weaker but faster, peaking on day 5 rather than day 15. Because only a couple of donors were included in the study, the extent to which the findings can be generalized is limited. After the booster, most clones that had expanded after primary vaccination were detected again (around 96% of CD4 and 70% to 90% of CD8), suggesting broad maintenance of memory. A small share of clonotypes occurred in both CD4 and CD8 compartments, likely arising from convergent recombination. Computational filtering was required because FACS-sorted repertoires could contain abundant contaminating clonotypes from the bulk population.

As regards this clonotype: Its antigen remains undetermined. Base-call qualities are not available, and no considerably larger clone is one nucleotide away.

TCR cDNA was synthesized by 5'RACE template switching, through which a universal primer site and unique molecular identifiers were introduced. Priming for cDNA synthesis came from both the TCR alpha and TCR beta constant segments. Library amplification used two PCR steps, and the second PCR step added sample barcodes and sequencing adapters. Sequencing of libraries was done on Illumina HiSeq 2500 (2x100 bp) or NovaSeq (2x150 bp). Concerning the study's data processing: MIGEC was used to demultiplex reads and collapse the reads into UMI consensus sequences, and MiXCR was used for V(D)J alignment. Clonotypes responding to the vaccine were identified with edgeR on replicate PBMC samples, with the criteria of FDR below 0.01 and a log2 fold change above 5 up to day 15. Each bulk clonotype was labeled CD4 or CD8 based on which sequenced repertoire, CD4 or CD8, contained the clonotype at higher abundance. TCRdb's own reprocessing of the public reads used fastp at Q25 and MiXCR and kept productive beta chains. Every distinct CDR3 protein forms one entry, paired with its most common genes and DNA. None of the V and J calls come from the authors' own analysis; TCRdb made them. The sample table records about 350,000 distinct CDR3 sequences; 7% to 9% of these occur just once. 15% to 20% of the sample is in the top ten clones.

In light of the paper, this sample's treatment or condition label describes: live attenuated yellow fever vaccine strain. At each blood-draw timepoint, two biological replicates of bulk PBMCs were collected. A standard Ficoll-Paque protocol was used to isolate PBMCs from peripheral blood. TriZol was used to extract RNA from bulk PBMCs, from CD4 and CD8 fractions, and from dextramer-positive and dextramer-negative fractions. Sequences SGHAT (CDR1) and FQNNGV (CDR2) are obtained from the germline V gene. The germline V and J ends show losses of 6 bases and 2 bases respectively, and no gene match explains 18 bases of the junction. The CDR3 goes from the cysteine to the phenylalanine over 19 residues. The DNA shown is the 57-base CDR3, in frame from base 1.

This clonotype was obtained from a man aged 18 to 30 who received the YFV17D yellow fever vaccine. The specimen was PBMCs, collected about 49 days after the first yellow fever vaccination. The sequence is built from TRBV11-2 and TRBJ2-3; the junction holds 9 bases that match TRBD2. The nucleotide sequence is TGTGCCAGCAGACCGACCCCTTTAGCGGGGGCCCCATACACAGATACGCAGTATTTT. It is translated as CASRPTPLAGAPYTDTQYF.